This T cell receptor (beta chain) is drawn from a study of T cell clones after liver transplantation (dated by TCRdb to between 2017 and 2020). Context from the whole study: The samples were obtained from ITN030ST, a randomized trial that attempted immunosuppression withdrawal within 2 years after liver transplantation. As an antigen-independent comparator for the donor-reactive sequences, third party-reactive TCRbeta sequences from pre-transplant MLRs were identified as well. Subjects received no induction therapy and standard immunosuppression until randomization at 12-24 months post-transplant. The study cohort included 8 liver transplant recipients, of whom 3 were classified as tolerant and 5 as non-tolerant. Blood samples were collected pre-transplant, pre-randomization before withdrawal, and post-randomization after either complete withdrawal or failed withdrawal. Three of the eight recipients were HCV-positive; the others were transplanted for non-autoimmune, non-viral indications. Tolerance was defined as complete immunosuppression withdrawal for at least one year with no rise in liver enzymes beyond twice the upper limit of normal. After a pre-transplant mixed lymphocyte reaction, TCRbeta sequencing was used to pinpoint donor-reactive T cell clones, which were subsequently tracked in post-transplant blood.

Paper-wide results and their limitations: When repertoire turnover was accounted for, significantly reduced detection of donor-reactive sequences was found in 7 of 8 subjects for CD4 and in 8 of 8 subjects for CD8. Donor-reactive sequences decreased more than third party-reactive sequences, which suggests partial antigen-specific deletion that was not related to withdrawal success. Without allograft tissue specimens, donor-reactive T cells may have migrated into the graft rather than being deleted. Conclusions were preliminary, limited by small, heterogeneous patient numbers and non-standardized post-transplant time points. In most of the 8 subjects, regardless of tolerance or HCV status, circulating donor-reactive CD4 TCRbeta sequences dropped significantly post-transplant. In two subjects, low numbers of available donor cells limited the measurable donor-reactive repertoire.

Using immunoSEQ, frozen genomic DNA was subjected to high-throughput TCRbeta CDR3 sequencing, a process that included PCR amplification, mapping, bias correction and internal controls. Turning to the authors' computational methods: Productive rearrangements were retained, and unique TCRbeta sequences were defined by the CDR3 nucleotide sequence together with the V and J gene. For a sequence to be called donor-reactive, it needed a frequency of at least 0.01% and at least 5-fold expansion in CFSE-low cells compared with unstimulated pre-transplant cells. Minimum frequency thresholds were set for each subject based on the unstimulated sample with the lowest template count, ensuring at least 90% detection power. Repertoire turnover was measured by Jensen-Shannon divergence between the top 1000 TCRbeta sequences post- and pre-transplant. Two-sided Fisher's exact tests were used to test for changes in the detection of donor-reactive sequences. Here the immuneACCESS table is served through TCRdb, limited to in-frame sequences with V and J called. Missing clones are a known gap in these copies; in checked studies unresolved V genes cover under half, and the rest lacks a known reason. Clone size and V and J calls were adopted from that table, with D and trimming inferred from the DNA. The sample yields about 16,000 clones; 85% to 90% were counted once. Of the sample, 13% is held by the ten largest clones.

The germline V gene specifies MNHEY as CDR1 and SVGAGI as CDR2. V loses 8 bases at its end and J loses 5 bases; junction bases beyond the gene matches: 6. From cysteine to phenylalanine, the CDR3 is 13 amino acids long. Only CDR3 DNA is held: 39 bases, read in frame from base 1. Comment on this clone: The specificity of this receptor is unknown. It has no much larger one-base neighbor in the sample; base qualities were not kept.

Unstimulated PBMCs, after thawing, were stained for CD3, CD4 and CD8 and then FACS-sorted into CD3+CD4+ and CD3+CD8+ populations. Each of the 8 studied subjects was randomized to immunosuppression withdrawal. Genomic DNA was isolated with the Qiagen DNeasy Blood and Tissue Kit. The sequence came from a human patient who received a liver transplant. The graft donor may be the source of some T cells after a transplant. This sample comprised CD8+ T cells from blood, obtained just over 45 months after liver transplant. The chain employs TRBV6-5 and TRBJ2-1, with 7 bases aligning to TRBD2. In nucleotides, the sequence is TGTGCCAGCGGATGGCTAGCGGACAATGAGCAGTTCTTC. This codes for CASGWLADNEQFF.